One and the same sample provided the 23 T cell receptor beta chains below, sequenced in a study of OX40 agonist ivuxolimab in advanced cancers. Assay: immunoSEQ multiplex PCR; the TCRdb copy retains only in-frame clones and omits some. The data contain approximately 70,000 clones, about 83% of them singletons. The material was CD4+ or CD8+ T cells sorted from blood, obtained in a trial of the OX40 agonist ivuxolimab. These receptor sequences come from an adult with an advanced solid tumor such as melanoma, head and neck, liver or kidney cancer.

There are a few counts of this clone. This chain uses TRBV18 with TRBJ1-1, with D tentatively TRBD1 (6 bases). The germline gives CDR1 KGHSH, CDR2 LQKENI. V was shortened by 3 bases and J by 5 bases, with 10 bases between the two germline ends. The CDR3 has 13 amino acids. The CDR3 sequence: CASSPEGTTEAFF. CDR3 nucleotides: TGTGCCAGCTCACCGGAGGGGACAACTGAAGCTTTCTTT.

This CDR3 is CASKGEQGPYGYTF. The CDR3 DNA follows: TGTGCCAGCAAGGGTGAACAGGGACCCTATGGCTACACCTTC. The rearrangement joins TRBV2 to TRBJ1-2; tentatively, D is TRBD1 (6 bases). The CDR3 totals 14 residues. Between the trimmed V and J ends, which lost 7 bases and 4 bases, there was a span of 16 bases. CDR1 and CDR2 from the germline V gene are SNHLY and FYNNEI.

This clone was detected only once. Other DNA sequences from this sample encode an identical CDR3 as well. This chain links TRBV7-8 with TRBJ1-5; the D is unclear. CDR3 length equals 14 residues. The V and J ends lost 0 bases and 4 bases respectively, with 7 bases between them. Germline-derived CDR1 and CDR2 are SGHVS and FQNEAQ. The CDR3 is CASSLALGNQPQHF. Written as DNA, the CDR3 is TGTGCCAGCAGCTTAGCCCTGGGGAATCAGCCCCAGCATTTT.

The chain combines TRBV6-6 with TRBJ2-7, with a tentative D call TRBD1 (5 bases). The CDR3 consists of 15 residues. Germline CDR1 is MNHNY and CDR2 is SVGAGI (reference sequence). The V end lost 0 bases, the J end lost 7 bases, and 16 bases lay between the germline ends. In DNA, the CDR3 is TGTGCCAGCAGTTACTCGATTCCCGCAGGGCGGGAGCAGTACTTC. Protein sequence: CASSYSIPAGREQYF.

This clone was seen just once. This chain connects TRBV7-6 to TRBJ1-5, with D perhaps matching TRBD1 (6 bases). V was clipped by 9 bases and J by 4 bases, with 19 bases between them. Germline V gene sequence: CDR1 SGHVS, CDR2 FNYEAQ. The CDR3 extends over 15 amino acids. The CDR3 DNA reads as TGTGCCAGTCGACTAGAGGACAGCACAAATCAGCCCCAGCATTTT. It specifies CASRLEDSTNQPQHF. Combining the CDR3 with reference TRBV7-6 and TRBJ1-5 gives the whole variable domain GAGVSQSPRYKVTKRGQDVALRCDPISGHVSLYWYRQALGQGPEFLTYFNYEAQQDKSGLPNDRFSAERPEGSISTLTIQRTEQRDSAMYRCASRLEDSTNQPQHFGDGTRLSIL.

This chain connects TRBV20-1 to TRBJ2-1; no definite D call. The CDR3 is 11 residues long. Germline loops: CDR1 DFQATT, CDR2 SNEGSKA (reference sequence). Trimming stripped 5 bases from V and 10 bases from J, with 12 bases between. As DNA, the CDR3 is TGCAGTGCTCTGGACCGGAAAGAGCAGTTCTTC. Translated, it gives CSALDRKEQFF.

The gene calls are TRBV14 and TRBJ1-1, with 7 bases fitting TRBD1. The length of the CDR3 is 15 residues. V trimming: 4 bases; J trimming: 2 bases; junction bases outside the gene matches: 7. Germline V gene sequence: CDR1 SGHDN, CDR2 FVKESK. The CDR3 nucleotides read TGTGCCAGCAGCCCCTCGGGACAGCCTAACACTGAAGCTTTCTTT. Its translation: CASSPSGQPNTEAFF.

This sequence joins TRBV11-3 and TRBJ2-3, with 11 bases that match TRBD2. CDR1 and CDR2 (germline): SGHNT, YENEEA. Germline trimming cut 5 bases from V and 3 bases from J; bases unmatched to any gene: 7. CDR3 length equals 16 residues. The CDR3 DNA follows: TGTGCCAGCAGCCCCGGGACTAGCGGAACGACAGATACGCAGTATTTT. Its protein product is CASSPGTSGTTDTQYF.

The CDR3 DNA reads as TGCGCCAGCAGCTCCGGGGGGCCGTGGAATGAGCAGTTCTTC. Its protein is CASSSGGPWNEQFF. V gene TRBV5-1 combines with J gene TRBJ2-1; D perhaps matches TRBD2 (7 bases). V dropped 3 bases and J dropped 7 bases, with 14 bases sitting between them. CDR3 length equals 14 residues. Germline V gives CDR1 SGHRS, CDR2 YFSETQ.

The rearrangement uses TRBV7-2 and TRBJ2-1; D not resolved. CDR3 length: 11 residues. The germline CDR1 and CDR2 sequences are SGHTA and FQGNSA. Trimming stripped 1 base from V and 8 bases from J, with 3 bases between. The CDR3 region is CASSLVYEQFF. In DNA form, the CDR3 reads TGTGCCAGCAGCTTAGTGTATGAGCAGTTCTTC.

The rearrangement uses TRBV12-5 and TRBJ1-2; D unclear. The germline gives CDR1 LGHNT, CDR2 FRNRAP. CDR3 size: 11 residues. The CDR3 region is CALLSNYGYTF. The CDR3 nucleotides read TGTGCGCTCTTATCTAACTATGGCTACACCTTC. The complete variable domain, with remaining parts taken from reference TRBV12-5 and TRBJ1-2, reads DARVTQTPRHKVTEMGQEVTMRCQPILGHNTVFWYRQTMMQGLELLAYFRNRAPLDDSGMPKDRFSAEMPDATLATLKIQPSEPRDSAVYFCALLSNYGYTFGSGTRLTVV.

The J gene is TRBJ1-2, the V gene TRBV6-6, with D possibly being TRBD1 (5 bases). Trimming stripped 5 bases from V and 1 base from J, with 11 bases between. Germline V CDR1 and CDR2: MNHNY, SVGAGI (reference sequence). The CDR3 spans 14 residues. The CDR3 sequence: CASSPQEINYGYTF. Written as DNA, the CDR3 is TGTGCCAGCAGTCCACAGGAGATTAACTATGGCTACACCTTC.

This clone appeared a single time. V is TRBV18 and J is TRBJ2-5; a possible D gene is TRBD2 (5 bases). The CDR3 has 17 amino acids. From germline, CDR1 is KGHSH and CDR2 LQKENI. Deletions cut 0 bases from V and 0 bases from J, with 14 bases between. Here the CDR3 reads CASSPPEVRSHQETQYF. In nucleotides, the CDR3 is TGTGCCAGCTCACCACCGGAGGTCAGGTCCCACCAAGAGACCCAGTACTTC.

The chain is built from TRBV5-6 and TRBJ2-1; 15 bases are a match to TRBD2. The CDR3 totals 16 residues. With V trimmed by 3 bases and J by 7 bases, 5 bases remained unmatched. CDR1 and CDR2 (germline): SGHDT, YYEEEE. CDR3 sequence reads: CASSYRTSGRGNEQFF. The CDR3 DNA is TGTGCCAGCAGCTACAGGACTAGCGGGAGGGGGAATGAGCAGTTCTTC.

The J gene is TRBJ1-6, the V gene TRBV5-1; D unclear. Trimming removed 0 bases at V and 18 bases at J, with 16 bases between. Germline V gives CDR1 SGHRS, CDR2 YFSETQ. The CDR3 length is 13 residues. CDR3 sequence reads: CASSLESGVSPHF. CDR3 DNA sequence: TGCGCCAGCAGCTTGGAATCAGGAGTCTCCCCCCACTTT.

The chain is built from TRBV7-9 and TRBJ2-1, with 8 bases aligning to TRBD2. The CDR3 is made up of 15 amino acids. Germline V gene sequence: CDR1 SEHNR, CDR2 FQNEAQ (reference sequence). V shed 6 bases, J shed 2 bases, and the junction held 6 bases outside the gene matches. The CDR3 region has the DNA TGTGCCAGCAGGGGAGCGGGAGAGGCCTACAATGAGCAGTTCTTC. This gives the protein CASRGAGEAYNEQFF.

This chain links TRBV7-8 with TRBJ2-3; TRBD1 agrees at 8 bases. Germline loops: CDR1 SGHVS, CDR2 FQNEAQ. This CDR3 region has 15 residues. Trimming cost V 5 bases and J 0 bases; bases outside gene matches: 4. The CDR3 bases are TGTGCCAGCAGCGCCAGGGGGCTCAGCACAGATACGCAGTATTTT. Translating it yields CASSARGLSTDTQYF.

V usage is TRBV6-1 and J usage is TRBJ2-7; no firm D call. CDR3 length equals 14 residues. Deletions cut 6 bases from V and 3 bases from J, with 15 bases between. Germline V gene data show CDR1 as MNHNS and CDR2 as SASEGT. In nucleotides, the CDR3 is TGTGCCAGCAGCCCTCGACGGGCGAACTACGAGCAGTACTTC. It encodes CASSPRRANYEQYF.

The chain joins TRBV5-1 to TRBJ1-4, with D possibly matching TRBD1 (5 bases). This CDR3 is built from 14 residues. The germline V gene has CDR1 SGHRS and CDR2 YFSETQ. The V and J ends lost 3 bases and 5 bases respectively, with 11 bases between them. The CDR3 coding sequence is TGCGCCAGCAGCTGGGACCACCCGAATGAAAAACTGTTTTTT. It encodes CASSWDHPNEKLFF.

V usage is TRBV7-6 and J usage is TRBJ2-5, with D tentatively TRBD1 (7 bases). The CDR3 has 14 residues. V was clipped by 4 bases and J by 4 bases, with 13 bases between them. Looked up from germline, CDR1 is SGHVS and CDR2 is FNYEAQ. CDR3 in amino acids: CASSSRGVRETQYF. The CDR3 DNA reads as TGTGCCAGCAGCTCCAGGGGGGTTCGAGAGACCCAGTACTTC.

The rearrangement uses TRBV10-1 and TRBJ1-2; D possibly corresponds to TRBD1 (6 bases). The V gene lost 3 bases and the J gene lost 5 bases, with 19 bases spanning the gap. The CDR3 contains 16 residues. CDR1 and CDR2 (germline): WNHNN, SYGVQD (reference sequence). CDR3 DNA: TGCGCCAGCAGTGATACAGGGATCCCCTCTAGATATGGCTACACCTTC. It translates to CASSDTGIPSRYGYTF.

The rearrangement uses TRBV18 and TRBJ1-1, with D possibly matching TRBD1 (6 bases). Germline V gives CDR1 KGHSH, CDR2 LQKENI. Trimming cost V 3 bases and J 10 bases, with 15 bases left between them. This CDR3 contains 13 residues. For the CDR3, the DNA is TGTGCCAGCTCACCGGACAGCCTAGCGGGAGCTTTCTTT. Encoded protein: CASSPDSLAGAFF.

The chain recombines TRBV5-6 with TRBJ1-5, with a tentative D call TRBD1 (5 bases). The germline gives CDR1 SGHDT, CDR2 YYEEEE. The CDR3 has 15 residues. The V end was cut by 2 bases, the J end by 0 bases, with 9 bases between. The CDR3 DNA sequence: TGTGCCAGCAGCTTTCTTGGGGGTAGCAATCAGCCCCAGCATTTT. It codes for CASSFLGGSNQPQHF.